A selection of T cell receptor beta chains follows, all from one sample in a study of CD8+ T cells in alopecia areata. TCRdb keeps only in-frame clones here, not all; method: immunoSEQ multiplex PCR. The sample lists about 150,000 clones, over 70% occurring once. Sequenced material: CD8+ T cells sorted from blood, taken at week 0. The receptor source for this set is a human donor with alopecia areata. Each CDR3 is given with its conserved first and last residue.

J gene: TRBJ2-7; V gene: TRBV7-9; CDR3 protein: CASSIRAGQGISYEQYF
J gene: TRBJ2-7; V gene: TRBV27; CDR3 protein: CASSLRTGHEQYF
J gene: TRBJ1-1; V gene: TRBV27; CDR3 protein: CASLRYGLDTEAFF
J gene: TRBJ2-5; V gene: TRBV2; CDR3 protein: CASSEAPYRGLEETQYF
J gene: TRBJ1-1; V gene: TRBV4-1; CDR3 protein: CASSPAGGTEAFF
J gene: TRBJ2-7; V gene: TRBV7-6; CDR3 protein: CASSLGNSYEQYF
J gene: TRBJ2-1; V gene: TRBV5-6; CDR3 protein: CASRQGGGAYNEQFF
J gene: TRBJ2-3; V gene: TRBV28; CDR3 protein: CASSFTASTDTQYF
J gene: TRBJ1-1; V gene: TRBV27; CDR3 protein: CASSLIGTTQNTEAFF
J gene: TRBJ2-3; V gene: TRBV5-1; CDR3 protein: CASRPDIAVDTDTQYF
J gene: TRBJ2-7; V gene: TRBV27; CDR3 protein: CASSLAGREQYF
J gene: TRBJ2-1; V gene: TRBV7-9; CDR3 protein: CASSLVTGPGGVNEQFF